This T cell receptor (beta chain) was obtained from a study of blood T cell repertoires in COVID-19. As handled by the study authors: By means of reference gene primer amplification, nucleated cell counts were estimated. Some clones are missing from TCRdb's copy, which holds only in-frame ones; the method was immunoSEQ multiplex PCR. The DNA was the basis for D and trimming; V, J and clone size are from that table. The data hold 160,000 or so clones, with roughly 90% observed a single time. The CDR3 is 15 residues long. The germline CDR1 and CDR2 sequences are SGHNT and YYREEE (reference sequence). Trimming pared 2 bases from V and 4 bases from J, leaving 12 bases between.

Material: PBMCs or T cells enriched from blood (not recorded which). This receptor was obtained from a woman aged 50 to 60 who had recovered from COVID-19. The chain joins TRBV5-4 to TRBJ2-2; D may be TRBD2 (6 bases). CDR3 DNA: TGTGCCAGCAGCTTTGGCGGGGTGGGCACCGGGGAGCTGTTTTTT. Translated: CASSFGGVGTGELFF.